The 21 T cell receptor beta chains below were found in one sample sequenced in a study of cytomegalovirus exposure and HLA in healthy donors. The PCR employed 60 Vbeta primers together with 13 Jbeta primers. TCRdb's copy holds only in-frame clones and misses some; the assay was immunoSEQ multiplex PCR. The sample includes more than 95,000 clones, around 74% of them seen just once. The sequenced sample consisted of PBMCs. All receptors derive from a middle-aged woman in good health and CMV-seropositive.

This chain uses TRBV7-6 with TRBJ1-1, with D perhaps matching TRBD1 (5 bases). Per the germline V gene, CDR1 is SGHVS and CDR2 is FNYEAQ. Deletions cut 8 bases from V and 4 bases from J, with 17 bases between. The CDR3 is 14 residues long. CDR3 loop: CASAQRGRGTEAFF. The CDR3 nucleotides are TGTGCCAGCGCACAAAGGGGAAGAGGCACTGAAGCTTTCTTT. Drawing the rest from reference TRBV7-6 and TRBJ1-1, the complete variable domain is GAGVSQSPRYKVTKRGQDVALRCDPISGHVSLYWYRQALGQGPEFLTYFNYEAQQDKSGLPNDRFSAERPEGSISTLTIQRTEQRDSAMYRCASAQRGRGTEAFFGQGTRLTVV.

The chain employs TRBV28 and TRBJ1-2; D is possibly TRBD1 (6 bases). Germline lookup yields CDR1 MDHEN and CDR2 SYDVKM. The CDR3 spans 15 residues. The ends were cut back, 1 base at V and 8 bases at J, with 17 bases in the middle. The CDR3 DNA follows: TGTGCCAGCAGTTTATTTGTAAAGGGGGTTGAGGGCTACACCTTC. Protein sequence: CASSLFVKGVEGYTF.

The chain combines TRBV5-1 with TRBJ1-4, with D possibly being TRBD1 (5 bases). This CDR3 is 16 amino acids long. Germline loops: CDR1 SGHRS, CDR2 YFSETQ. Trimming removed 4 bases from V and 7 bases from J, with 20 bases in between. The CDR3: CASSPGGVVPGEKLFF. In DNA, the CDR3 is TGCGCCAGCAGCCCAGGAGGGGTAGTGCCAGGTGAAAAACTGTTTTTT. The full variable domain, rest sourced from reference TRBV5-1 and TRBJ1-4, is KAGVTQTPRYLIKTRGQQVTLSCSPISGHRSVSWYQQTPGQGLQFLFEYFSETQRNKGNFPGRFSGRQFSNSRSEMNVSTLELGDSALYLCASSPGGVVPGEKLFFGSGTQLSVL.

This clone was detected a few times. This chain connects TRBV5-4 to TRBJ2-2; 10 bases agree with TRBD2. Germline-derived CDR1 and CDR2 are SGHNT and YYREEE (reference sequence). V was clipped by 0 bases and J by 10 bases; unmatched bases: 9. The CDR3 consists of 16 residues. The CDR3 spells CASSLGGSGGKEELFF. CDR3 bases: TGTGCCAGCAGCTTGGGTGGTAGCGGGGGGAAAGAGGAGCTGTTTTTT.

The sample holds a few counts of this clone. The chain recombines TRBV10-1 with TRBJ2-7, with TRBD2 as a possible D gene (5 bases). The CDR3 consists of 16 residues. Trimming removed 8 bases from V and 0 bases from J, with 20 bases in between. Germline V gene data show CDR1 as WNHNN and CDR2 as SYGVQD (reference sequence). CDR3 sequence reads: CASSPGASMSSYEQYF. For the CDR3, the DNA is TGCGCCAGCTCCCCCGGCGCTAGCATGAGCTCCTACGAGCAGTACTTC.

This clone was detected only a few times. This rearrangement joins TRBV4-2 to TRBJ2-1; TRBD1 matches at 12 bases. Germline CDR1 reads LGHNA; CDR2 reads YNFKEQ. This CDR3 has 15 amino acids. Trimming cost V 4 bases and J 9 bases; bases outside gene matches: 7. CDR3 loop: CASSPGTGGLAEQFF. CDR3 in DNA: TGTGCCAGCAGCCCGGGGACAGGGGGCCTTGCTGAGCAGTTCTTC.

The rearrangement uses TRBV7-9 and TRBJ2-1; 12 positions agree with TRBD2. CDR3 length: 15 residues. CDR1 is SEHNR and CDR2 is FQNEAQ in the germline V gene (reference sequence). V trimming: 4 bases; J trimming: 9 bases; junction bases outside the gene matches: 7. CDR3 nucleotides: TGTGCCAGCAGCTCAACGGGACTAGCGGGCAGTGAGCAGTTCTTC. Amino acid sequence: CASSSTGLAGSEQFF.

J is TRBJ1-1 and V is TRBV14; no clear D gene. Germline V gives CDR1 SGHDN, CDR2 FVKESK. Deletions cut 1 base from V and 5 bases from J, with 5 bases between. This CDR3 region has 12 residues. The CDR3 is CASSQVITEAFF. The CDR3 region has the DNA TGTGCCAGCAGCCAAGTAATAACTGAAGCTTTCTTT.

The chain couples TRBV6-6 to TRBJ2-7; the D gene is possibly TRBD1 (5 bases). Per germline, CDR1 MNHNY and CDR2 SVGAGI (reference sequence). Trimming removed 3 bases from V and 6 bases from J, with 18 bases in between. CDR3 length: 15 amino acids. The chain's CDR3 is CASSYDTVGLFEQYF. The CDR3 nucleotides read TGTGCCAGCAGTTATGATACGGTGGGGCTTTTCGAGCAGTACTTC.

V is TRBV5-8 and J is TRBJ2-2; maybe TRBD2 (5 bases). The CDR3 contains 17 residues. V lost 5 bases, J lost 5 bases, and 22 bases lay in between. CDR1 and CDR2 (germline): SGHTS, YDEGEE. The CDR3 region is CASRIGGPERWTGELFF. For the CDR3, the DNA is TGTGCCAGCAGAATCGGAGGCCCCGAAAGATGGACCGGGGAGCTGTTTTTT.

This rearrangement joins TRBV28 to TRBJ2-7; TRBD1 agrees at 7 bases. The V gene end was trimmed by 4 bases and the J gene end by 2 bases; junction bases not matched to a gene: 14. The CDR3 extends over 17 amino acids. CDR1 MDHEN and CDR2 SYDVKM come from the germline V gene. The CDR3 region is CASSSIQTGDLAYEQYF. In DNA, the CDR3 is TGTGCCAGCAGTTCGATACAAACAGGGGACCTCGCCTACGAGCAGTACTTC. The full variable domain, in which reference TRBV28 and TRBJ2-7 provide the parts outside the CDR3, is DVKVTQSSRYLVKRTGEKVFLECVQDMDHENMFWYRQDPGLGLRLIYFSYDVKMKEKGDIPEGYSVSREKKERFSLILESASTNQTSMYLCASSSIQTGDLAYEQYFGPGTRLTVT.

The chain uses TRBV11-2 and TRBJ2-2; 9 nucleotides match TRBD2. This CDR3 has 18 amino acids. Trimming at V came to 1 base and at J to 1 base, leaving 7 bases not matched to a gene. CDR1 SGHAT and CDR2 FQNNGV come from the germline V gene. This CDR3 reads CASSLVGSSGVNTGELFF. CDR3 DNA: TGTGCCAGCAGCTTAGTTGGTTCTAGCGGGGTGAACACCGGGGAGCTGTTTTTT.

The chain uses TRBV5-5 and TRBJ2-2; D uncertain. V lost 2 bases and J lost 6, with 17 bases in between. CDR1 and CDR2 (germline): SGHKS, YYEKEE (reference sequence). CDR3 length: 16 amino acids. CDR3: CASSLGLRTNPGELFF. The CDR3 DNA reads as TGTGCCAGCAGCTTAGGTCTCCGAACTAACCCCGGGGAGCTGTTTTTT.

This clone has only a few counts. The chain carries TRBV5-1 and TRBJ2-5, with 9 bases identical to TRBD1. In germline, CDR1 is SGHRS, CDR2 YFSETQ. The CDR3 is 13 residues long. Trimming cost V 5 bases and J 5 bases; bases outside gene matches: 4. The DNA of the CDR3 is TGCGCCAGCAGTTCCGGGACAGGGGAGACCCAGTACTTC. It specifies CASSSGTGETQYF.

This clone was detected a few times. The chain employs TRBV5-1 and TRBJ2-7; D call uncertain. The V and J ends lost 7 bases and 4 bases respectively, with 9 bases between them. Germline V CDR1 and CDR2: SGHRS, YFSETQ. This CDR3 region has 11 residues. The CDR3 spells CASAFGYEQYF. The CDR3 nucleotides read TGCGCCAGCGCCTTCGGGTACGAGCAGTACTTC.

The CDR3 DNA follows: TGTGCCAGCAGTTACGGGGGGGAGACAGATACGCAGTATTTT. This encodes CASSYGGETDTQYF. J is TRBJ2-3 and V is TRBV6-6, with TRBD2 matching over 7 bases. From germline, CDR1 is MNHNY and CDR2 SVGAGI (reference sequence). The CDR3 covers 14 residues. Trimming removed 2 bases from V and 3 bases from J; junction bases left unmatched: 2.

This rearrangement joins TRBV19 to TRBJ1-5; no reliable D call. The V gene lost 3 bases and the J gene lost 1 base, with 10 bases spanning the gap. The germline V gene has CDR1 LNHDA and CDR2 SQIVND (reference sequence). The CDR3 has 15 residues. CDR3 in amino acids: CASSIWGESNQPQHF. CDR3 in DNA: TGTGCCAGTAGTATCTGGGGAGAGAGCAATCAGCCCCAGCATTTT.

About this clone: An end of the junction does not agree with germline; a read error may underlie this. The gene calls are TRBV29-1 and TRBJ1-4; D remains ambiguous. In germline, CDR1 is SQVTM, CDR2 ANQGSEA. The CDR3 consists of 12 residues. CDR3 sequence reads: CSVSDYNERLFF. CDR3 bases: TGCAGCGTTTCGGACTATAATGAAAGACTGTTTTTT.

This clone showed up just once. This rearrangement joins TRBV5-1 to TRBJ2-5, with 7 bases lining up with TRBD1. V dropped 5 bases and J dropped 1; count of bases not matched to a gene: 2. This CDR3 is built from 13 residues. Germline loops: CDR1 SGHRS, CDR2 YFSETQ. CDR3 DNA: TGCGCCAGCAGGGGACAGACCCAAGAGACCCAGTACTTC. Protein product: CASRGQTQETQYF.

CDR3 amino acids: CASSLGGTGSGANVLTF. CDR3 DNA sequence: TGCGCCAGCAGCTTGGGTGGGACAGGGTCTGGGGCCAACGTCCTGACTTTC. The chain joins TRBV5-1 to TRBJ2-6, with 9 nucleotides matching TRBD1. The CDR3 has 17 amino acids. Germline CDR1 SGHRS, CDR2 YFSETQ. V was clipped by 0 bases and J by 1 base; unmatched bases: 2.

This rearrangement joins TRBV5-1 to TRBJ2-1; a possible D gene is TRBD1 (6 bases). Trimming took off 6 bases at V and 7 bases at J, with 14 bases between the two ends. The V gene's germline CDR1 is SGHRS and CDR2 YFSETQ. This CDR3 region has 13 residues. This CDR3 reads CASTSGQRNEQFF. CDR3 DNA: TGCGCCAGCACCTCGGGACAAAGAAATGAGCAGTTCTTC.